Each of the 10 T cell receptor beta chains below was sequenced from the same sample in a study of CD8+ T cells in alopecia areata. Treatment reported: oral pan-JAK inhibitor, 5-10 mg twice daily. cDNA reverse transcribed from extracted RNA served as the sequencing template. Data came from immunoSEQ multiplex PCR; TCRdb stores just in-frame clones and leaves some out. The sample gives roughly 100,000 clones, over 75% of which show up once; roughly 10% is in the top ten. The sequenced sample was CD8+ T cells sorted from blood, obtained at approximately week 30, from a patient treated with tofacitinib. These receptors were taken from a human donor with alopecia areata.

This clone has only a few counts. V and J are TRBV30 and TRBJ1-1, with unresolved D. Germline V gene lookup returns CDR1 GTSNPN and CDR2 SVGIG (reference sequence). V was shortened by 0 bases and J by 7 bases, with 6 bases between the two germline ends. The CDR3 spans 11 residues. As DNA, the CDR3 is TGTGCCTGGAGTGTGGGGTTTGAAGCTTTCTTT. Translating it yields CAWSVGFEAFF.

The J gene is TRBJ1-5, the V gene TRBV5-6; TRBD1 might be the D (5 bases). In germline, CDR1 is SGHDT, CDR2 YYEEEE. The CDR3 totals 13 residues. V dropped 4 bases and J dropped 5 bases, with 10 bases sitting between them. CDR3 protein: CASSHQGYQPQHF. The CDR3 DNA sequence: TGTGCCAGCAGCCATCAGGGATATCAGCCCCAGCATTTT.

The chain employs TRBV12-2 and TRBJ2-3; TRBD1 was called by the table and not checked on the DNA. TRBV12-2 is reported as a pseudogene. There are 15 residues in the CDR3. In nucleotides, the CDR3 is TGTGCAAGTCGTCCAGGGACAAAAAGCACAGATACGCAGTATTTT. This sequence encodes CASRPGTKSTDTQYF.

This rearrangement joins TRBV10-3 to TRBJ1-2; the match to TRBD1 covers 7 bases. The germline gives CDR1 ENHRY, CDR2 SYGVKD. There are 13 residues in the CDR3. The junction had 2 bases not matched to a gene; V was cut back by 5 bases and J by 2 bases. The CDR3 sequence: CAISHRGNYGYTF. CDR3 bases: TGTGCCATCAGTCACAGGGGCAACTATGGCTACACCTTC.

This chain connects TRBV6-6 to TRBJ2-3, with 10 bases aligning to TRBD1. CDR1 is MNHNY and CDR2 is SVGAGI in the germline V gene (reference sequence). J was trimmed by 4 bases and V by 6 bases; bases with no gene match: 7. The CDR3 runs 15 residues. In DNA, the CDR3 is TGTGCCAGCAGCAAACTGGACAGGGGGGCAGATACGCAGTATTTT. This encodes CASSKLDRGADTQYF.

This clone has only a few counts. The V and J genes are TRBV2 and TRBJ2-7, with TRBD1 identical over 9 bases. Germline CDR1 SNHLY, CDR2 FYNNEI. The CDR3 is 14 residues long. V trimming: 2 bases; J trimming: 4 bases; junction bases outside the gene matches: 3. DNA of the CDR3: TGTGCCAGCAGTGAACGGGACAGGGTATACGAGCAGTACTTC. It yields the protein CASSERDRVYEQYF.

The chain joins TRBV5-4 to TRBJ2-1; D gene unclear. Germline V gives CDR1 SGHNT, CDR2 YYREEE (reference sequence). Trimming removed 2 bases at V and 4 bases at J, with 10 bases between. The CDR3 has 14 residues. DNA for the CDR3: TGTGCCAGCAGCTTCCAGGAAACTTACAATGAGCAGTTCTTC. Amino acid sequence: CASSFQETYNEQFF.

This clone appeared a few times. CDR3 sequence (DNA): TGTGCCAGCAGCTTAGAGTTCGGGGTGAGGGCCAACGTCCTGACTTTC. It specifies CASSLEFGVRANVLTF. The rearrangement links TRBV11-2 to TRBJ2-6; perhaps TRBD2 as D (5 bases). The CDR3 runs 16 residues. Germline V gives CDR1 SGHAT, CDR2 FQNNGV. V lost 0 bases and J 5 bases, leaving 11 bases between the germline ends.

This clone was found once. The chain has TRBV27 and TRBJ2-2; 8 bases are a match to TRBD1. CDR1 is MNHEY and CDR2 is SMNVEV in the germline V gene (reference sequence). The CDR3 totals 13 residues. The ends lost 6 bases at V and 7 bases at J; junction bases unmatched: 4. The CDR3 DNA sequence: TGTGCCAGCAGGGGACAGGCAGACGGGGAGCTGTTTTTT. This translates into CASRGQADGELFF.

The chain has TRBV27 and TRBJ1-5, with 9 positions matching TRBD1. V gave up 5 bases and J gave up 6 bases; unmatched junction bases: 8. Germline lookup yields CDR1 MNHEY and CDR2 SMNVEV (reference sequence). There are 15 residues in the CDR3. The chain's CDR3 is CASSITGGVGQPQHF. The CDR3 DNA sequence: TGTGCCAGCAGTATCACAGGGGGCGTTGGTCAGCCCCAGCATTTT.